This T cell receptor beta chain is drawn from a study of cytomegalovirus exposure and HLA in healthy donors. On the study more broadly: It was reported in a later analysis that the same platform had been used for the 120 validation repertoires as for the roughly 670 first-cohort repertoires.

The donors were members of the approximately 120-subject validation cohort (separate from the roughly 680-subject first cohort). Libraries were prepared by immunoSEQ multiplex PCR; TCRdb keeps only in-frame clonotypes and omits some of them. The sample lists around 190,000 clones, approximately 86% seen once, with 7.2% in the top ten. Germline CDR1 is GTSNPN and CDR2 is SVGIG (reference sequence). Trimming took 3 bases from V and 7 from J, leaving 12 bases between them. The CDR3 contains 12 residues. The TCR was taken from a man aged 25-45 years in good health and CMV-seropositive. V is TRBV30 and J is TRBJ1-1; no firm D call. Specimen: PBMCs. The CDR3 DNA follows: TGTGCCTGGAGCCCGACCCCCGTTGAAGCTTTCTTT. Residues: CAWSPTPVEAFF. The whole variable domain, remainder taken from reference TRBV30 and TRBJ1-1, is SQTIHQWPATLVQPVGSPLSLECTVEGTSNPNLYWYRQAAGRGLQLLFYSVGIGQISSEVPQNLSASRPQDRQFILSSKKLLLSDSGFYLCAWSPTPVEAFFGQGTRLTVV.